This paragraph covers one T cell receptor (beta chain) sequence. What it recognizes is unknown. Template-switching 5'RACE yielded the TCR cDNA; a universal primer site and UMIs were added in the process. One entry per CDR3 protein results from TCRdb running MiXCR on the 5' RACE reads. The sample carries under 200,000 distinct CDR3 sequences, approximately 10% recorded once. Germline assignment: CDR1 SEHNR and CDR2 FQNEAQ (reference sequence). The CDR3 has 15 amino acids. Deletions cut 2 bases from V and 1 base from J, with 6 bases between. This sample stems from a study of T cells after yellow fever vaccination. The wider study: Fractions containing few cells were prepared with SMART-Seq v4 Ultra Low Input. Findings of the study overall: Most clones from primary vaccination were detected again post-booster (almost 98% CD4, 88% CD8). High-abundance clonotypes from the bulk population could contaminate FACS-sorted repertoires.

This specimen was CD8+ T cells sorted from PBMCs, taken 15 days after the yellow fever booster vaccination. The chain couples TRBV7-9 to TRBJ2-6; no reliable D call. The receptor was derived from a young man who received the YFV17D yellow fever vaccine. CDR3 residues: CASSLIESGANVLTF. In DNA form, the CDR3 reads TGTGCCAGCAGCTTAATCGAATCTGGGGCCAACGTCCTGACTTTC. Full variable domain (remainder filled in from reference TRBV7-9 and TRBJ2-6): DTGVSQNPRHKITKRGQNVTFRCDPISEHNRLYWYRQTLGQGPEFLTYFQNEAQLEKSRLLSDRFSAERPKGSFSTLEIQRTEQGDSAMYLCASSLIESGANVLTFGAGSRLTVL.